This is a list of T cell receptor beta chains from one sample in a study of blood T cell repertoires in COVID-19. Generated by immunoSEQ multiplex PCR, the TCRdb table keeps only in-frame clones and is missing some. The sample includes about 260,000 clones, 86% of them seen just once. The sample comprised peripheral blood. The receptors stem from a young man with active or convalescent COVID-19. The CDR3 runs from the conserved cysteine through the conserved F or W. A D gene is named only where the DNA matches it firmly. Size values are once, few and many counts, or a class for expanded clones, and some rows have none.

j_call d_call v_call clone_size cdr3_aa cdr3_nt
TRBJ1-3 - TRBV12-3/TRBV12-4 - CASSYLVENTIYF TGTGCCAGCAGCTACCTGGTTGAGAACACCATATATTTT
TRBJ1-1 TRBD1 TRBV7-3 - CASSFGQGTGNTEAFF TGTGCCAGCAGCTTTGGACAGGGAACGGGGAACACTGAAGCTTTCTTT
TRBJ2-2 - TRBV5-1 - CASSLLPGVNTGELFF TGCGCCAGCAGCTTGCTTCCAGGGGTGAACACCGGGGAGCTGTTTTTT
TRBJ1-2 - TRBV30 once CAWRRAGGYTF TGTGCCTGGAGGAGGGCGGGCGGCTACACCTTC
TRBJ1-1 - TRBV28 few CASTPGFAASENEAFF TGTGCCAGCACCCCCGGGTTCGCAGCGTCTGAAAATGAAGCTTTCTTT
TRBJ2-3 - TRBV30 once CACHLSFPFLQTDTQYF TGTGCCTGCCATTTGAGTTTCCCCTTCCTCCAAACAGATACGCAGTATTTT
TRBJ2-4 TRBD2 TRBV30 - CAWSLPGEGIQYF TGTGCCTGGTCCCTACCCGGGGAGGGCATTCAGTACTTC
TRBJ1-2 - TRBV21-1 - CASSKTGFSYGYTF TGTGCCAGCAGCAAAACAGGGTTTAGCTATGGCTACACCTTC
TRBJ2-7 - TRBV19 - CASTPSMRGPYEQYF TGTGCCAGTACCCCCTCCATGCGGGGACCCTACGAGCAGTACTTC
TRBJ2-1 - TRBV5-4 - CASSLIEAGANEQFF TGTGCCAGCAGCTTGATTGAGGCGGGGGCCAATGAGCAGTTCTTC
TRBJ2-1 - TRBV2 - CASSEWGAYNEQFF TGTGCCAGCAGTGAATGGGGGGCCTACAATGAGCAGTTCTTC
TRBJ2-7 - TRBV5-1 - CASSFTGLSYEQYF TGCGCCAGCAGCTTCACAGGCCTCTCCTACGAGCAGTACTTC
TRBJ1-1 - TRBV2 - CASREVTGNTEAFF TGTGCCAGCAGGGAGGTGACAGGGAACACTGAAGCTTTCTTT
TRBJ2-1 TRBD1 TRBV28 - CASSQAQGRNEQFF TGTGCCAGCAGCCAGGCACAGGGGCGCAATGAGCAGTTCTTC
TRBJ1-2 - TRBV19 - CASSGGVNYGYTF TGTGCCAGTAGTGGAGGGGTGAACTATGGCTACACCTTC
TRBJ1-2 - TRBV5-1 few CASRQRDSGGGYTF TGCGCCAGCAGACAACGGGACTCCGGGGGAGGCTACACCTTC
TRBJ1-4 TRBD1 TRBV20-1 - CSASTRDRVEEKLFF TGCAGTGCTAGTACCCGGGACAGGGTGGAGGAAAAACTGTTTTTT